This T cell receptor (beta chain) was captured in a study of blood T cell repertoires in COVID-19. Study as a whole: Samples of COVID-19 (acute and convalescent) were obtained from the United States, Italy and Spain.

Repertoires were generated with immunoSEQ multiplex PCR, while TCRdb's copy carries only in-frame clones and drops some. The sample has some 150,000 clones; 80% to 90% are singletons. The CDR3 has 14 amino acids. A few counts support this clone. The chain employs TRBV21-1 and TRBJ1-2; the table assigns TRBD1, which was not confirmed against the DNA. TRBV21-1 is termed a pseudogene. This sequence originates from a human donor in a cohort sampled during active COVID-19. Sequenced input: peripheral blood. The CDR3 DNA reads TGTGCCAGCAGCAGGACAGGGACTAACTATGGCTACACCTTC. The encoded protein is CASSRTGTNYGYTF.